The 8 T cell receptor beta chains listed next were all sequenced from one sample in a study of shared clonotypes between healthy human individuals. Profiled with immunoSEQ multiplex PCR; TCRdb holds only in-frame clones, not every one. The sample has about 2.1 million clones, just over 90% seen once. Naive CD8 cells, CD45RO-negative and positively selected for CCR7, excluded terminally differentiated effector memory CD45RA+ cells. Sequenced input: naive CD8+ T cells from PBMCs. The source is a man aged 18 to 29 in good health. Some clones in this sample may be carry-over from other donors' samples.

The chain is built from TRBV6-1 and TRBJ2-7, with 9 bases that match TRBD1. Germline trimming cut 2 bases from V and 4 bases from J; bases unmatched to any gene: 12. This CDR3 contains 17 residues. Germline assignment: CDR1 MNHNS and CDR2 SASEGT. The CDR3 DNA sequence: TGTGCCAGCAGTGAAAGTCAGCCAGGGACAGGGAGGTACGAGCAGTACTTC. It encodes CASSESQPGTGRYEQYF.

This chain links TRBV27 with TRBJ1-2, with 7 bases lining up with TRBD1. V was pared by 7 bases and J by 4 bases, with 12 bases of the junction left unmatched. The CDR3 sequence is 15 residues long. In germline, CDR1 is MNHEY, CDR2 SMNVEV (reference sequence). The CDR3 spells CASTRRDSLFYGYTF. CDR3 bases: TGTGCCAGCACTCGGCGGGACAGCTTATTCTATGGCTACACCTTC.

The chain has TRBV28 and TRBJ2-6; D could derive from TRBD1 or TRBD2 (5 bases each). Trimming removed 8 bases from V and 1 base from J, with 18 bases in between. CDR1 and CDR2 from the germline V gene are MDHEN and SYDVKM. This CDR3 region has 17 residues. The CDR3 loop reads CASWWGIVGSGANVLTF. The CDR3 bases are TGTGCCAGCTGGTGGGGGATAGTAGGATCTGGGGCCAACGTCCTGACTTTC. The whole variable domain, remainder taken from reference TRBV28 and TRBJ2-6, is DVKVTQSSRYLVKRTGEKVFLECVQDMDHENMFWYRQDPGLGLRLIYFSYDVKMKEKGDIPEGYSVSREKKERFSLILESASTNQTSMYLCASWWGIVGSGANVLTFGAGSRLTVL.

The chain carries TRBV27 and TRBJ1-4; possible D gene TRBD1, 5 bases. With 7 bases removed from V and 4 bases from J, the gap between germline ends came to 19 bases. The CDR3 contains 16 residues. The germline V gene encodes CDR1 MNHEY and CDR2 SMNVEV (reference sequence). The CDR3 loop is CASTTTTPGGNEKLFF. The CDR3 nucleotides are TGTGCCAGCACCACCACCACCCCCGGGGGTAATGAAAAACTGTTTTTT.

The chain couples TRBV19 to TRBJ1-5; D may be TRBD1 (5 bases). Germline V gene sequence: CDR1 LNHDA, CDR2 SQIVND (reference sequence). Between the trimmed V and J ends, which lost 6 bases and 5 bases, there was a span of 11 bases. CDR3 length: 13 residues. The CDR3 sequence: CASRSPGDQPQHF. The CDR3 DNA is TGTGCCAGTAGGTCTCCGGGGGATCAGCCCCAGCATTTT.

This clone was seen only once. This chain links TRBV7-9 with TRBJ2-6, with D perhaps matching TRBD1 (6 bases). CDR3 length equals 18 residues. Germline loops: CDR1 SEHNR, CDR2 FQNEAQ (reference sequence). The V end was cut by 1 base, the J end by 2 bases, with 15 bases between. In DNA, the CDR3 is TGTGCCAGCAGCTTAGTAGTGACAGGAGCCCCTGGGGCCAACGTCCTGACTTTC. Its protein is CASSLVVTGAPGANVLTF.

The chain joins TRBV25-1 to TRBJ2-5, with D tentatively TRBD2 (5 bases). Germline V lookup: CDR1 MGHDK, CDR2 SYGVNS. The ends were cut back, 3 bases at V and 3 bases at J, with 14 bases in the middle. The CDR3 length is 15 residues. DNA of the CDR3: TGTGCCAGCAGTGATTTGTACGGGGTGAAAGAGACCCAGTACTTC. It specifies CASSDLYGVKETQYF.

The chain couples TRBV30 to TRBJ2-7, with 12 positions matching TRBD2. In germline, CDR1 is GTSNPN, CDR2 SVGIG (reference sequence). V lost 3 bases to trimming and J lost 5 bases; unmatched junction nucleotides: 2. The CDR3 runs to 13 residues. The CDR3 sequence is CAWRTSGSHEQYF. CDR3 sequence (DNA): TGTGCCTGGAGGACTAGCGGGAGTCACGAGCAGTACTTC. The complete variable domain, with remaining parts taken from reference TRBV30 and TRBJ2-7, reads SQTIHQWPATLVQPVGSPLSLECTVEGTSNPNLYWYRQAAGRGLQLLFYSVGIGQISSEVPQNLSASRPQDRQFILSSKKLLLSDSGFYLCAWRTSGSHEQYFGPGTRLTVT.